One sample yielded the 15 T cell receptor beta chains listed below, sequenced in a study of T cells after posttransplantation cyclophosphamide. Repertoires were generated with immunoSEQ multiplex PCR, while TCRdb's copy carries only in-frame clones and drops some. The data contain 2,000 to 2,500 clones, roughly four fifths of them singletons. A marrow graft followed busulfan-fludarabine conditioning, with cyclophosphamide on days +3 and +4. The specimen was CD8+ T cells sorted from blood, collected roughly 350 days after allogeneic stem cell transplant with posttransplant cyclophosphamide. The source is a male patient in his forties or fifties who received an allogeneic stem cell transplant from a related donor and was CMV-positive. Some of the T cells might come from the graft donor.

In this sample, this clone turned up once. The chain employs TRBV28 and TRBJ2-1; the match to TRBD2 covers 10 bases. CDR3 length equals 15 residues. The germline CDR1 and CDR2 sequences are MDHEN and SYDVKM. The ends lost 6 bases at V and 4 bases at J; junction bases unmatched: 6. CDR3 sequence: CASSLTSGQYNEQFF. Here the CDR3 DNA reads TGTGCCAGCAGCCTGACTAGCGGGCAGTACAATGAGCAGTTCTTC.

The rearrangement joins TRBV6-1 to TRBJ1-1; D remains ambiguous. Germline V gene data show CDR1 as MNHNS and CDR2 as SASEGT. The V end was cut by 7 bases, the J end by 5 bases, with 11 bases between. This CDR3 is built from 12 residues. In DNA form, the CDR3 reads TGTGCCAGCAACTCAAGAGGGACTGAAGCTTTCTTT. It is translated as CASNSRGTEAFF.

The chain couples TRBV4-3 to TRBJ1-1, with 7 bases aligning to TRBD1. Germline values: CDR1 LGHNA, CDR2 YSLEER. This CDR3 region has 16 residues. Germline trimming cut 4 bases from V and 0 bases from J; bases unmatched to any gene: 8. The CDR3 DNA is TGCGCCAGCAGCCTATTACACAGGGGATTGAACACTGAAGCTTTCTTT. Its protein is CASSLLHRGLNTEAFF.

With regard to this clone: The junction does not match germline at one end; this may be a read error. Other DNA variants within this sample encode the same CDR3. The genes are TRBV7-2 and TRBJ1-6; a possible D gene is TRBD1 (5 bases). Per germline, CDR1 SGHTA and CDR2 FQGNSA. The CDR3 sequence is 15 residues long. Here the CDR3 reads CASSLDQGKNSPLHF. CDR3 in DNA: TGTGCCAGCAGCTTAGACCAGGGAAAGAATTCCCCCCTCCACTTT.

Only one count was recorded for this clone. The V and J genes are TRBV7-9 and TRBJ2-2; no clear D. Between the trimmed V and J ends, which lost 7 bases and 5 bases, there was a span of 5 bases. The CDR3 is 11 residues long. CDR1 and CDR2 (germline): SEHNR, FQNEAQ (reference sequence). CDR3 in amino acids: CASTLTGELFF. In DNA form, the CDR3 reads TGTGCCAGCACTTTAACCGGGGAGCTGTTTTTT. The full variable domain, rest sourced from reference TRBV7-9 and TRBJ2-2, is DTGVSQNPRHKITKRGQNVTFRCDPISEHNRLYWYRQTLGQGPEFLTYFQNEAQLEKSRLLSDRFSAERPKGSFSTLEIQRTEQGDSAMYLCASTLTGELFFGEGSRLTVL.

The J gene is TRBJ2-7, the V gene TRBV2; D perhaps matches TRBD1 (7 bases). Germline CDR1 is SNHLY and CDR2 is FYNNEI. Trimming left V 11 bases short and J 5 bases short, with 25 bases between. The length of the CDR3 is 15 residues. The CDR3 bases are TGTGCCCTCAGGGGGGTCGATAAGGACCTCGACGAGCAGTACTTC. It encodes CALRGVDKDLDEQYF. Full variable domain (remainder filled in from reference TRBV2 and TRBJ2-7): EPEVTQTPSHQVTQMGQEVILRCVPISNHLYFYWYRQILGQKVEFLVSFYNNEISEKSEIFDDQFSVERPDGSNFTLKIRSTKLEDSAMYFCALRGVDKDLDEQYFGPGTRLTVT.

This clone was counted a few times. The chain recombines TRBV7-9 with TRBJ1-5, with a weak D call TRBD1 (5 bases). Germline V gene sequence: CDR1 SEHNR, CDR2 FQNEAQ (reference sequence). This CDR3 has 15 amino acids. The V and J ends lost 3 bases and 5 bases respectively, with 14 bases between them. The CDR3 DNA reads TGTGCCAGCAGCTTTGCCAGATCAGGGTATCAGCCCCAGCATTTT. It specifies CASSFARSGYQPQHF. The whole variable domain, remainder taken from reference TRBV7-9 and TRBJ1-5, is DTGVSQNPRHKITKRGQNVTFRCDPISEHNRLYWYRQTLGQGPEFLTYFQNEAQLEKSRLLSDRFSAERPKGSFSTLEIQRTEQGDSAMYLCASSFARSGYQPQHFGDGTRLSIL.

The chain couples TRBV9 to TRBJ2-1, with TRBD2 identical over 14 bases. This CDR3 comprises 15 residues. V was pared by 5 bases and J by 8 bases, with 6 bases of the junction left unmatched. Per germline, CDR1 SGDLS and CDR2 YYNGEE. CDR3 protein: CASSEGTSGSHEQFF. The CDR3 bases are TGTGCCAGCAGTGAAGGGACTAGCGGGAGTCATGAGCAGTTCTTC.

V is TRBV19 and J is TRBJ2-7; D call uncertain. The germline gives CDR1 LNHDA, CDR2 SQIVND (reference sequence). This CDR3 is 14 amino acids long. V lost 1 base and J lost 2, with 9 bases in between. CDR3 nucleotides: TGTGCCAGTAGTATAGCGGCTGAGGCCTACGAGCAGTACTTC. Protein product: CASSIAAEAYEQYF.

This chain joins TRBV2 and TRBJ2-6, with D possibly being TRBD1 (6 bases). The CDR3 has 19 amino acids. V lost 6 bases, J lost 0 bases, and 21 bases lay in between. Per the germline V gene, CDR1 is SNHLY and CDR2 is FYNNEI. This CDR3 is CASSRRPWDITSGANVLTF. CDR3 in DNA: TGTGCCAGCAGCAGAAGACCATGGGACATAACCTCTGGGGCCAACGTCCTGACTTTC. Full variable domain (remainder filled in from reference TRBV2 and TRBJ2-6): EPEVTQTPSHQVTQMGQEVILRCVPISNHLYFYWYRQILGQKVEFLVSFYNNEISEKSEIFDDQFSVERPDGSNFTLKIRSTKLEDSAMYFCASSRRPWDITSGANVLTFGAGSRLTVL.

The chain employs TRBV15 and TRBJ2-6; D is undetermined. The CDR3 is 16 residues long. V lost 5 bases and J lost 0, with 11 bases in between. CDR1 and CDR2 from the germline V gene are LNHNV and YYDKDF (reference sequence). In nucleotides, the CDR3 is TGTGCCACCAGCGGCAGGTCTTTCTCTGGGGCCAACGTCCTGACTTTC. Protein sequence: CATSGRSFSGANVLTF.

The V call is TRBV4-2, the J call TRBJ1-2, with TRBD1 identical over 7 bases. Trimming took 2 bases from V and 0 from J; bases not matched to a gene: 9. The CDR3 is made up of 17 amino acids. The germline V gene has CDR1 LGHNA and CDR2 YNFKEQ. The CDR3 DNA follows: TGTGCCAGCAGCCAACAGGGGCAGGGGGTGGCTAACTATGGCTACACCTTC. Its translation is CASSQQGQGVANYGYTF.

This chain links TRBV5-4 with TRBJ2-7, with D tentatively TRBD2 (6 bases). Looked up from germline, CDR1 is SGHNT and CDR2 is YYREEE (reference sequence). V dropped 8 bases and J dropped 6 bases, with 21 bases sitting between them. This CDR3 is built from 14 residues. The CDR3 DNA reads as TGTGCCAGTTCGAATCAGGGAGGAACCCTCGAGCAGTACTTC. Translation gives CASSNQGGTLEQYF.

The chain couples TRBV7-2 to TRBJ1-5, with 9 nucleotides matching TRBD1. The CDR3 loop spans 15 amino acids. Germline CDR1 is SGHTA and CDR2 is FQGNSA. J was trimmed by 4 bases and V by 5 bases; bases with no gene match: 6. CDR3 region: CASSPQGAGNQPQHF. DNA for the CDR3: TGTGCCAGCAGCCCACAGGGGGCTGGAAATCAGCCCCAGCATTTT.

This CDR3 reads CASSQVDRGNTEAFF. CDR3 nucleotide sequence: TGTGCCAGCAGTCAAGTGGACAGGGGGAACACTGAAGCTTTCTTT. The chain links TRBV7-8 to TRBJ1-1; the match to TRBD1 covers 9 bases. Trimming at V came to 6 bases and at J to 1 base, leaving 6 bases not matched to a gene. The CDR3 loop spans 15 amino acids. Germline CDR1 SGHVS, CDR2 FQNEAQ.